Listed here is a single TCR beta chain. The target antigen is unknown. The entry originates in a study of T cell responses to AZD1222 COVID-19 vaccine. Germline CDR1 reads SGHRS; CDR2 reads YFSETQ. The ends were cut back, 2 bases at V and 7 bases at J, with 9 bases in the middle. The CDR3 runs 13 residues. The protocol was immunoSEQ multiplex PCR, while the TCRdb copy is restricted to in-frame clones and leaves out a portion. The sample yields around 140,000 clones, 91% seen once. Broader study findings: Clonal diversity was possibly underestimated; the donors were predominantly white British and more often female.

The sample here was peripheral blood, taken 28 days after the second dose of the MenACWY control vaccine. The chain carries TRBV5-1 and TRBJ2-2; possibly TRBD1 for D (6 bases). This sequence was found in an adult who received the MenACWY meningococcal vaccine as a control. The CDR3 loop reads CASSFTGYGELFF. The CDR3 DNA is TGCGCCAGCAGCTTTACAGGGTACGGGGAGCTGTTTTTT.